This record looks at one T cell receptor (beta chain) sequence and its context. This sample is drawn from a study of shared clonotypes between healthy human individuals. The method was immunoSEQ multiplex PCR; TCRdb's version includes in-frame clones alone and lacks a portion of them. The sample holds fewer than 3 million clones; about 90% are singletons and the top ten take 0.37%. The receptor was derived from a man younger than 35 in good health. Some clones in this sample may be carry-over from other donors' samples. Source material: naive CD4+ T cells from PBMCs. As to subset: CD45RA+ positively selected.

In nucleotides, the CDR3 is TGTGCCATCGCGCGGGAGGAATACAATGAGCAGTTCTTC. It yields the protein CAIAREEYNEQFF. The rearrangement uses TRBV10-3 and TRBJ2-1; 8 bases agree with TRBD2. V dropped 8 bases and J dropped 4; count of bases not matched to a gene: 4. This CDR3 is 13 amino acids long. The germline V gene encodes CDR1 ENHRY and CDR2 SYGVKD.